This T cell receptor (beta chain) was sequenced in a study of OX40 agonist ivuxolimab in advanced cancers. Study in general: Partial responses were achieved by three patients: one hepatocellular carcinoma, two cutaneous melanoma.

There are 15 residues in the CDR3. The germline V and J ends were trimmed by 1 base and 0 bases, with 8 bases remaining between them. The V gene's germline CDR1 is SGDLS and CDR2 YYNGEE. The method was immunoSEQ multiplex PCR; TCRdb's version includes in-frame clones alone and lacks a portion of them. Among over 65,000 clones listed, roughly 82% were seen once. Material: CD4+ or CD8+ T cells sorted from blood, obtained in a trial of the OX40 agonist ivuxolimab. This chain uses TRBV9 with TRBJ2-1, with D uncertain. The TCR originated in an adult with an advanced solid tumor such as melanoma, head and neck, liver or kidney cancer. This CDR3 is CASSVRVSSYNEQFF. The CDR3 DNA sequence: TGTGCCAGCAGCGTAAGGGTTAGCTCCTACAATGAGCAGTTCTTC.